Following are 32 T cell receptor beta chains from one sample sequenced in a study of blood T cell repertoires in COVID-19 (dated by TCRdb to 2018 to 2021). The library came from the immunoSEQ multiplex PCR assay. Held by TCRdb, this immuneACCESS table contains in-frame sequences only and omits some clones. Under half of the omission traces to an unresolved V gene where checked; the cause of the rest is unknown. This sample has a few hundred thousand clones in its table, and approximately 90% of those were observed once. The ten largest clones capture approximately 12% of the sample. The sample consisted of peripheral blood. These TCRs come from a woman aged 55-69 years with acute or convalescent COVID-19.

The CDR3 here is CSGRTSGNEQYF. The CDR3 DNA sequence: TGCAGCGGGAGGACTAGCGGTAACGAGCAGTACTTC. V gene TRBV29-1 combines with J gene TRBJ2-7; 10 positions agree with TRBD2. V lost 7 bases to trimming and J lost 5 bases; unmatched junction nucleotides: 5. CDR1 and CDR2 (germline): SQVTM, ANQGSEA. The CDR3 extends over 12 amino acids.

The chain combines TRBV4-2 with TRBJ2-5; TRBD2 matches at 11 bases. The CDR3 loop spans 15 amino acids. Unmatched junction bases numbered 5, after V lost 3 bases and J lost 5 bases. Germline V gene data show CDR1 as LGHNA and CDR2 as YNFKEQ. The CDR3 bases are TGTGCCAGCAGCCATTTAGCGGGAGGGGCGGAGACCCAGTACTTC. It encodes CASSHLAGGAETQYF.

This chain connects TRBV27 to TRBJ2-1, with D perhaps TRBD1 (6 bases). Germline CDR1 is MNHEY and CDR2 is SMNVEV (reference sequence). Trimming took off 6 bases at V and 11 bases at J, with 20 bases between the two ends. This CDR3 spans 14 amino acids. The CDR3 nucleotides are TGTGCCAGCAGAATTGCACGTCGAGGGGGAAAGCAGTTCTTC. Translated: CASRIARRGGKQFF.

The chain has TRBV6-5 and TRBJ2-1, with a weak D call TRBD2 (6 bases). From germline, CDR1 is MNHEY and CDR2 SVGAGI. The length of the CDR3 is 12 residues. Trimming cost V 6 bases and J 7 bases, with 10 bases left between them. The CDR3 spells CASRMSGNEQFF. CDR3 sequence (DNA): TGTGCCAGCAGGATGAGCGGGAATGAGCAGTTCTTC.

This chain connects TRBV7-8 to TRBJ1-5; TRBD1 is a possible D gene (5 bases). CDR3 length equals 13 residues. CDR1 is SGHVS, CDR2 FQNEAQ, per germline. V was shortened by 8 bases and J by 4 bases, with 12 bases between the two germline ends. The CDR3 loop reads CASSGGTNQPQHF. Written as DNA, the CDR3 is TGTGCCAGCTCCGGGGGTACTAATCAGCCCCAGCATTTT.

The V call is TRBV6-5, the J call TRBJ2-3; D unresolved. The CDR3 extends over 12 amino acids. CDR1 and CDR2 (germline): MNHEY, SVGAGI. V lost 8 bases and J 3 bases, leaving 9 bases between the germline ends. The CDR3 loop reads CASRTITDTQYF. The DNA for the CDR3 is TGTGCCAGCCGAACAATTACAGATACGCAGTATTTT.

This clone was detected only once. The rearrangement links TRBV7-9 to TRBJ2-1; 10 bases map to TRBD2. The V gene's germline CDR1 is SEHNR and CDR2 FQNEAQ (reference sequence). Trimming removed 2 bases from V and 8 bases from J; junction bases left unmatched: 6. The CDR3 covers 15 residues. The CDR3: CASSLQLAGSHEQFF. The CDR3 nucleotides read TGTGCCAGCAGCTTACAACTAGCGGGGAGCCATGAGCAGTTCTTC.

This chain joins TRBV24-1 and TRBJ2-3, with TRBD2 matching over 8 bases. This CDR3 is 15 amino acids long. Germline CDR1 and CDR2: KGHDR and SFDVKD. V was clipped by 4 bases and J by 5 bases; unmatched bases: 7. This CDR3 reads CATSDHTGGQDTQYF. CDR3 sequence (DNA): TGTGCCACCAGTGACCATACGGGGGGGCAAGATACGCAGTATTTT.

As regards this clone: The junction differs from germline at one of its ends, possibly a read error. The CDR3 sequence is CASRLRERGGGKNIQYF. The CDR3 DNA is TGTGCCAGCCGTTTGCGGGAGAGGGGGGGTGGCAAAAACATTCAGTACTTC. This chain connects TRBV28 to TRBJ2-4; possibly TRBD2 for D (7 bases). There are 17 residues in the CDR3. Germline V lookup: CDR1 MDHEN, CDR2 SYDVKM.

The chain links TRBV2 to TRBJ1-5; a possible D gene is TRBD1 (5 bases). CDR3 length: 17 residues. The V gene's germline CDR1 is SNHLY and CDR2 FYNNEI. Trimming stripped 4 bases from V and 1 base from J, with 17 bases between. CDR3 residues: CASSASGEVQSNQPQHF. The CDR3 bases are TGTGCCAGCAGTGCCTCGGGGGAGGTTCAGAGCAATCAGCCCCAGCATTTT.

This chain connects TRBV7-8 to TRBJ2-1; the match to TRBD1 covers 8 bases. Germline V gene sequence: CDR1 SGHVS, CDR2 FQNEAQ. V shed 4 bases, J shed 7 bases, and the junction held 6 bases outside the gene matches. The CDR3 has 14 amino acids. The CDR3 nucleotides read TGTGCCAGCAGCTGGACAGGGCTTCTTAATGAGCAGTTCTTC. This codes for CASSWTGLLNEQFF.

This chain connects TRBV15 to TRBJ1-1; D is unresolved. Germline lookup yields CDR1 LNHNV and CDR2 YYDKDF (reference sequence). This CDR3 is 13 amino acids long. V was cut by 6 bases and J by 1 base, with 9 bases left in between. The CDR3 reads CATRNAGNTEAFF. The CDR3 region has the DNA TGTGCCACCAGAAACGCCGGGAACACTGAAGCTTTCTTT. The full variable domain, rest sourced from reference TRBV15 and TRBJ1-1, is DAMVIQNPRYQVTQFGKPVTLSCSQTLNHNVMYWYQQKSSQAPKLLFHYYDKDFNNEADTPDNFQSRRPNTSFCFLDIRSPGLGDTAMYLCATRNAGNTEAFFGQGTRLTVV.

The V call is TRBV7-9, the J call TRBJ2-7, with TRBD2 matching 9 bases. V gave up 2 bases and J gave up 5 bases; unmatched junction bases: 10. The CDR3 spans 16 residues. In germline, CDR1 is SEHNR, CDR2 FQNEAQ (reference sequence). The CDR3 is CASSLSGAGGAHEQYF. The CDR3 DNA reads TGTGCCAGCAGCTTATCGGGGGCGGGAGGGGCCCACGAGCAGTACTTC.

The chain joins TRBV19 to TRBJ2-7, with 8 bases fitting TRBD1. Trimming at V came to 3 bases and at J to 4 bases, leaving 8 bases not matched to a gene. The CDR3 extends over 15 amino acids. CDR1 is LNHDA and CDR2 is SQIVND in the germline V gene (reference sequence). In nucleotides, the CDR3 is TGTGCCAGTAGTATTAAGGCAGGGGGCTGGTACGAGCAGTACTTC. This sequence encodes CASSIKAGGWYEQYF.

The gene calls are TRBV7-8 and TRBJ2-1; the match to TRBD1 covers 10 bases. CDR1 is SGHVS, CDR2 FQNEAQ, per germline. The length of the CDR3 is 16 residues. The ends lost 3 bases at V and 4 bases at J; junction bases unmatched: 6. The CDR3 is CASSFRQGAYYNEQFF. The CDR3 DNA reads as TGTGCCAGCAGCTTTAGACAGGGGGCGTATTACAATGAGCAGTTCTTC.

The chain recombines TRBV7-9 with TRBJ2-2, with 7 positions matching TRBD1. V was clipped by 3 bases and J by 3 bases; unmatched bases: 1. Germline V gene data show CDR1 as SEHNR and CDR2 as FQNEAQ (reference sequence). The CDR3 loop spans 14 amino acids. The CDR3 region is CASSLGQYTGELFF. DNA of the CDR3: TGTGCCAGCAGCTTGGGACAGTACACCGGGGAGCTGTTTTTT.

The gene calls are TRBV7-3 and TRBJ2-7; TRBD2 matches 13 bases. This CDR3 comprises 16 residues. Unmatched junction bases numbered 10, after V lost 5 bases and J lost 6 bases. CDR1 and CDR2 (germline): SGHTA, FQGTGA. This CDR3 is CASSPQGGLAGPEQYF. The CDR3, as DNA: TGTGCCAGCAGCCCTCAAGGGGGACTAGCGGGACCCGAGCAGTACTTC. Based on the CDR3 plus reference TRBV7-3 and TRBJ2-7, the full variable domain is GAGVSQTPSNKVTEKGKYVELRCDPISGHTALYWYRQSLGQGPEFLIYFQGTGAADDSGLPNDRFFAVRPEGSVSTLKIQRTERGDSAVYLCASSPQGGLAGPEQYFGPGTRLTVT.

The CDR3 nucleotides are TGTGCCAGCAGCTTAGCGACAGCTAATTCACCCCTCCACTTT. This gives the protein CASSLATANSPLHF. The rearrangement links TRBV7-2 to TRBJ1-6; TRBD1 might be the D (5 bases). V lost 0 bases, J lost 6 bases, and 6 bases lay in between. The CDR3 extends over 14 amino acids. CDR1 is SGHTA, CDR2 FQGNSA, per germline.

The sample holds a few counts of this clone. The chain uses TRBV5-1 and TRBJ2-1, with D perhaps TRBD2 (7 bases). Germline-derived CDR1 and CDR2 are SGHRS and YFSETQ. The V gene lost 4 bases and the J gene lost 9 bases, with 26 bases spanning the gap. The CDR3 spans 17 residues. The CDR3 protein is CASSGSTRGAQSVEQFF. CDR3 DNA: TGCGCCAGCAGCGGATCCACTCGGGGGGCTCAGTCAGTTGAGCAGTTCTTC.

This clone was seen only a few times. The J gene is TRBJ1-3, the V gene TRBV10-3; a possible D gene is TRBD1 (5 bases). Germline assignment: CDR1 ENHRY and CDR2 SYGVKD. The CDR3 loop spans 12 amino acids. V was clipped by 10 bases and J by 4 bases, with 11 bases between them. The CDR3 is CASAGLGNTIYF. For the CDR3, the DNA is TGTGCCAGCGCGGGGCTGGGAAACACCATATATTTT.

This chain joins TRBV6-1 and TRBJ2-7, with 9 positions matching TRBD2. Germline V lookup: CDR1 MNHNS, CDR2 SASEGT. The ends lost 7 bases at V and 4 bases at J; junction bases unmatched: 5. There are 13 residues in the CDR3. CDR3 region: CASNLAGNYEQYF. The CDR3 DNA sequence: TGTGCCAGCAATCTAGCGGGAAATTACGAGCAGTACTTC.

This chain joins TRBV20-1 and TRBJ2-2; D remains unclear. The CDR3 runs 11 residues. Trimming stripped 5 bases from V and 4 bases from J, with 5 bases between. Germline-derived CDR1 and CDR2 are DFQATT and SNEGSKA (reference sequence). The CDR3 DNA is TGCAGTGCTCCTTCCACCGGGGAGCTGTTTTTT. Protein product: CSAPSTGELFF.

The V and J genes are TRBV11-2 and TRBJ2-7, with D perhaps TRBD2 (5 bases). The V gene lost 3 bases and the J gene lost 3 bases, with 12 bases spanning the gap. Per the germline V gene, CDR1 is SGHAT and CDR2 is FQNNGV. The CDR3 is made up of 14 amino acids. The CDR3 spells CASSFFGLNYEQYF. CDR3 in DNA: TGTGCCAGCAGCTTCTTTGGACTCAACTACGAGCAGTACTTC.

V gene TRBV11-2 combines with J gene TRBJ2-1; D is perhaps TRBD2 (6 bases). Trimming cost V 3 bases and J 5 bases, with 14 bases left between them. CDR3 length equals 15 residues. CDR1 and CDR2 (germline): SGHAT, FQNNGV. CDR3 sequence: CASSFGQTGDNEQFF. Here the CDR3 DNA reads TGTGCCAGCAGCTTCGGGCAAACGGGGGACAATGAGCAGTTCTTC. The full variable domain, with the rest looked up from reference TRBV11-2 and TRBJ2-1, is EAGVAQSPRYKIIEKRQSVAFWCNPISGHATLYWYQQILGQGPKLLIQFQNNGVVDDSQLPKDRFSAERLKGVDSTLKIQPAKLEDSAVYLCASSFGQTGDNEQFFGPGTRLTVL.

The V call is TRBV2, the J call TRBJ1-5, with TRBD1 matching 7 bases. Germline-derived CDR1 and CDR2 are SNHLY and FYNNEI. After removal of 5 bases from V and 3 bases from J, the junction contained 1 base not matched to a gene. The CDR3 contains 13 residues. This CDR3 reads CASSTGANQPQHF. Written as DNA, the CDR3 is TGTGCCAGCAGTACAGGGGCCAATCAGCCCCAGCATTTT.

The chain links TRBV13 to TRBJ2-3; 9 bases match TRBD2. The germline CDR1 and CDR2 sequences are PRHDT and FYEKMQ (reference sequence). Trimming took 3 bases from V and 2 from J; bases not matched to a gene: 9. This CDR3 is 17 amino acids long. CDR3 protein: CASSLPGLADITDTQYF. Here the CDR3 DNA reads TGTGCCAGCAGCTTGCCGGGACTAGCAGATATCACAGATACGCAGTATTTT. Based on the CDR3 plus reference TRBV13 and TRBJ2-3, the full variable domain is AAGVIQSPRHLIKEKRETATLKCYPIPRHDTVYWYQQGPGQDPQFLISFYEKMQSDKGSIPDRFSAQQFSDYHSELNMSSLELGDSALYFCASSLPGLADITDTQYFGPGTRLTVL.

The chain employs TRBV7-3 and TRBJ2-7; no definite D call. Trimming shortened V by 4 bases and J by 5 bases, and 15 bases separated the two germline ends. The CDR3 has 14 residues. The germline V gene has CDR1 SGHTA and CDR2 FQGTGA. CDR3 sequence: CASSSVSGAHEQYF. For the CDR3, the DNA is TGTGCCAGCAGCTCTGTTTCGGGTGCACACGAGCAGTACTTC.

The rearrangement joins TRBV6-5 to TRBJ1-6, with D possibly being TRBD1 (6 bases). The CDR3 is 15 residues long. V was trimmed by 2 bases and J by 5 bases, leaving 10 bases between them. CDR1 and CDR2 from the germline V gene are MNHEY and SVGAGI. The CDR3 DNA sequence: TGTGCCAGCAGTTACGCGGGGGCTAATAATTCACCCCTCCACTTT. The encoded protein is CASSYAGANNSPLHF.

V and J are TRBV7-2 and TRBJ1-5; 10 bases match TRBD1. CDR1 is SGHTA, CDR2 FQGNSA, per germline. Trimming took 4 bases from V and 2 from J; bases not matched to a gene: 5. This CDR3 comprises 16 residues. CDR3 sequence: CASSSAGTGGNQPQHF. In DNA, the CDR3 is TGTGCCAGCAGCTCAGCCGGGACAGGGGGCAATCAGCCCCAGCATTTT.

The chain combines TRBV24-1 with TRBJ1-5; TRBD1 aligns across 10 bases. The V gene's germline CDR1 is KGHDR and CDR2 SFDVKD. The V and J ends lost 3 bases and 0 bases, in that order; junction bases with no gene match: 4. There are 17 residues in the CDR3. The CDR3 DNA follows: TGTGCCACCAGTGATGGGGACAGGGGCCATAGCAATCAGCCCCAGCATTTT. It translates to CATSDGDRGHSNQPQHF.

The V call is TRBV7-9, the J call TRBJ1-3; 8 positions match TRBD1. The CDR3 has 17 residues. Per the germline V gene, CDR1 is SEHNR and CDR2 is FQNEAQ (reference sequence). V lost 3 bases to trimming and J lost 2 bases; unmatched junction nucleotides: 9. For the CDR3, the DNA is TGTGCCAGCAGCTTCGCCGGGACAGGTGGGCCTGGAAACACCATATATTTT. This sequence encodes CASSFAGTGGPGNTIYF.

The chain combines TRBV5-4 with TRBJ2-7; TRBD2 matches 14 bases. Germline lookup yields CDR1 SGHNT and CDR2 YYREEE (reference sequence). This CDR3 contains 16 residues. Losses at the gene ends were 3 bases for V and 4 bases for J; bases not matched to a gene: 6. CDR3 amino acids: CASSYGGTSGRYEQYF. CDR3 sequence (DNA): TGTGCCAGCAGCTATGGGGGGACTAGCGGGAGATACGAGCAGTACTTC.